The rows below give T cell receptor beta chains drawn from one sample of a study of blood T cell repertoires in COVID-19. Profiling relied on immunoSEQ multiplex PCR, and the TCRdb table lists in-frame clones only, not all of them. In the table there are around 250,000 clones, 86% of which are singletons. Specimen: peripheral blood. All receptors come from a young woman with active or convalescent COVID-19. Both conserved end residues are part of each CDR3. Not every row has a clone size; where given, it reads once, few, many or a size class.

V	size	J	CDR3
TRBV4-2	NA	TRBJ1-3	CASSLKGGTDGNTIYF
TRBV7-9	few	TRBJ1-3	CAAGRGSSGNTIYF
TRBV27	NA	TRBJ1-2	CASSDRGRGGYTF
TRBV15	few	TRBJ1-1	CATSRDPSDEAFF
TRBV7-2	NA	TRBJ1-2	CASSSLPDDRGGGYTF
TRBV5-4	NA	TRBJ1-2	CASSFDRDYGYTF
TRBV3-1/TRBV3-2	NA	TRBJ2-3	CASSRGLAASTDTQYF
TRBV27	NA	TRBJ2-2	CASSRPGLAGANTGELFF
TRBV28	NA	TRBJ1-5	CASRTPRVGSNQPQHF
TRBV9	NA	TRBJ2-5	CASSSAGQETQYF
TRBV7-9	NA	TRBJ1-4	CASRPGYANEKLFF
TRBV6-6	NA	TRBJ1-5	CASRQDRNGNQPQHF
TRBV30	NA	TRBJ1-1	CAIAKGGGTGYGEAFF
TRBV14	NA	TRBJ2-3	CASSVRLAGGKDTQYF
TRBV14	NA	TRBJ2-3	CASSQDLGTRQYF
TRBV12-5	once	TRBJ2-2	CASGSVTGPTETGELFF
TRBV7-3	NA	TRBJ2-5	CASSLGASGDITSETQYF
TRBV6-2/TRBV6-3	NA	TRBJ2-3	CASSYSSGQRMTDTQYF
TRBV5-8	NA	TRBJ2-1	CASSLLGDISYNEQFF
TRBV4-2	few	TRBJ1-2	CASSQDLLASGYTF
TRBV7-8	NA	TRBJ1-1	CASSLGMNTEAFF
TRBV2	few	TRBJ2-7	CASRLQGAYEQYF
TRBV30	NA	TRBJ1-1	CAWSGDSNTEAFF
TRBV4-1	NA	TRBJ2-6	CASSPQGTAGANVLTF
TRBV7-3	once	TRBJ2-5	CASSLKAGGPLETQYF
TRBV18	NA	TRBJ1-2	CASSPPLTEDGYTF
TRBV29-1	NA	TRBJ2-1	CSVGRGNEQFF
TRBV6-5	NA	TRBJ2-5	CASSYQGQGGETQYF
TRBV21-1	NA	TRBJ2-1	CASSKALCSGIYEQFF
TRBV6-5	NA	TRBJ2-1	CASSLQGYDNEQFF
TRBV10-3	NA	TRBJ2-3	CAISDGATDTQYF
TRBV7-2	NA	TRBJ2-3	CASSPLFPGGAYTQYF
TRBV2	NA	TRBJ2-1	CASSGRRGGYNEQFF
TRBV7-2	NA	TRBJ1-2	CASSLIQGNYTF
TRBV10-3	few	TRBJ2-3	CAISGRGTGSTDTQYF
TRBV27	NA	TRBJ1-5	CASSPAGAALYSNQPQHF
TRBV7-9	NA	TRBJ2-2	CASSSGTRSTGELFF
TRBV30	NA	TRBJ2-5	CAWGTSGPQYF
TRBV6-5	NA	TRBJ1-3	CASSSLGGPGNTIYF
TRBV6-2/TRBV6-3	NA	TRBJ2-5	CASSSTEETQYF
TRBV30	NA	TRBJ2-4	CAWNTGSKNIQYF
TRBV27	NA	TRBJ2-7	CASSLMGSAYEQYF
TRBV2	NA	TRBJ2-6	CASRGGAGQLRANVLTF
TRBV10-3	NA	TRBJ2-7	CAIGGAVGAEQYF
TRBV21-1	NA	TRBJ2-5	CASSKRGGVREKSGGTQYF
TRBV18	NA	TRBJ2-7	CASSLRTDSPYEQYF
TRBV2	NA	TRBJ2-3	CATPGTSRTDTQYF
TRBV30	NA	TRBJ1-6	CAWSGEAGSSYNSPLHF
TRBV2	NA	TRBJ2-7	CASSGSGASSFYEQYF
TRBV20-1	NA	TRBJ1-1	CSASAPGQGPDGTEAFF
TRBV6-5	NA	TRBJ1-2	CASTPRPGGYGYTF
TRBV15	NA	TRBJ1-5	CATSRATGEPQHF